Presented here are 24 T cell receptor beta chains from one specimen sequenced in a study of CD8+CD57+ T cells in acquired aplastic anemia. Genomic DNA served as template for TCR beta VDJ and CDR3 profiling. In TCRdb, the reads were re-called with MiXCR into one record per CDR3 protein. The sample records about 470,000 distinct CDR3 sequences, about a third being singletons. In patients chosen for sequencing, flow cytometry had shown CD8+CD57+ cell expansion. The sequenced sample consisted of sorted CD4+, CD8+, or CD8+CD57+ T cells (not recorded which) from PBMCs. These receptors originate from a human donor with aplastic anemia.

The chain combines TRBV19 with TRBJ2-1; D unresolved. CDR1 is LNHDA and CDR2 is SQIVND in the germline V gene (reference sequence). CDR3 size: 12 residues. V was trimmed by 11 bases and J by 10 bases, leaving 18 bases between them. This chain's CDR3 is CAWSVDVGEQFF. The DNA for the CDR3 is TGTGCCTGGAGTGTTGATGTGGGGGAGCAGTTCTTC.

Of note for this clonotype: A junction end diverges from the germline sequence, so it may reflect a read error. The V call is TRBV11-1, the J call TRBJ2-5, with 8 bases matching TRBD2. Germline assignment: CDR1 SGHAT and CDR2 FQDESV (reference sequence). The CDR3 contains 14 residues. The CDR3 nucleotides are TGTGGCAGCAGCCCACAGGGCGGGGGGGAGACCCAGTACTTC. Residues: CGSSPQGGGETQYF.

This chain links TRBV5-4 with TRBJ2-7; TRBD2 might be the D (6 bases). This CDR3 has 14 amino acids. CDR1 is SGHNT, CDR2 YYREEE, per germline (reference sequence). V was shortened by 2 bases and J by 2 bases, with 11 bases between the two germline ends. The CDR3 nucleotides read TGTGCCAGCAGCTTCGGCCGCGGGGCCTACGAGCAGTACTTC. Its protein product is CASSFGRGAYEQYF.

V gene TRBV20-1 combines with J gene TRBJ2-1; 9 bases are a match to TRBD2. There are 15 residues in the CDR3. J lost 4 bases, V lost 2 bases, and 6 bases had no gene match. Germline-derived CDR1 and CDR2 are DFQATT and SNEGSKA (reference sequence). CDR3 DNA sequence: TGCAGTGCTAGACTGGGACTAGCCCCTTACAATGAGCAGTTCTTC. Translated, it gives CSARLGLAPYNEQFF.

This chain uses TRBV20-1 with TRBJ1-2, with D possibly being TRBD1 (6 bases). Germline V gives CDR1 DFQATT, CDR2 SNEGSKA (reference sequence). This CDR3 contains 16 residues. Trimming removed 2 bases from V and 2 bases from J, with 18 bases in between. The CDR3 nucleotides are TGCAGTGCTAGACGAGAGCCCCTGGACAGAAACTATGGCTACACCTTC. Protein: CSARREPLDRNYGYTF.

The chain is built from TRBV29-1 and TRBJ2-7, with 13 bases fitting TRBD2. Per germline, CDR1 SQVTM and CDR2 ANQGSEA. The length of the CDR3 is 13 residues. CDR3 sequence: CRLGLAGTYEQYF. For the CDR3, the DNA is TGCAGGTTGGGACTAGCGGGAACCTACGAGCAGTACTTC.

The V call is TRBV2, the J call TRBJ1-2, with D tentatively TRBD1 (5 bases). CDR3 length: 13 residues. Trimming stripped 6 bases from V and 9 bases from J, with 17 bases between. Germline V gene data show CDR1 as SNHLY and CDR2 as FYNNEI. As DNA, the CDR3 is TGTGCCAGCAGGGGACTCGCCCTCGGACGCTACACCTTC. Amino acids: CASRGLALGRYTF.

This clonotype appeared many times. This rearrangement joins TRBV24-1 to TRBJ2-1, with D maybe TRBD2 (5 bases). CDR1 is KGHDR and CDR2 is SFDVKD in the germline V gene. The V end was cut by 3 bases, the J end by 5 bases, with 13 bases between. The CDR3 runs 15 residues. The CDR3 DNA sequence: TGTGCCACCAGTGATCCCCTTCGGGGAGACAATGAGCAGTTCTTC. As protein: CATSDPLRGDNEQFF.

V and J are TRBV11-2 and TRBJ2-5, with 10 nucleotides matching TRBD2. J gave up 4 bases and V 3 bases, and 14 bases lay outside the gene matches. The CDR3 extends over 18 amino acids. Germline CDR1 reads SGHAT; CDR2 reads FQNNGV. The CDR3 spells CASSFLPSGGLSRETQYF. The DNA of the CDR3 is TGTGCCAGCAGCTTCCTCCCTAGCGGGGGACTCTCTCGAGAGACCCAGTACTTC.

This clonotype appeared a single time. At one of its ends the junction is not consistent with the germline gene, which may arise from a read error. The gene calls are TRBV25-1 and TRBJ2-3; 7 bases fit TRBD1. The CDR3 has 13 amino acids. Germline CDR1 MGHDK, CDR2 SYGVNS. This CDR3 reads CASNRGRTDAQYF. For the CDR3, the DNA is TGTGCCAGCAACAGGGGCCGCACAGATGCGCAGTATTTT.

The V and J genes are TRBV14 and TRBJ1-2, with D possibly being TRBD1 (5 bases). Germline loops: CDR1 SGHDN, CDR2 FVKESK. The V end was cut by 2 bases, the J end by 8 bases, with 12 bases between. The CDR3 length is 13 residues. This CDR3 is CASSQRRRDGYTF. CDR3 sequence (DNA): TGTGCCAGCAGCCAACGGCGGAGGGACGGCTACACCTTC. Supplemented by reference TRBV14 and TRBJ1-2, the full variable domain reads EAGVTQFPSHSVIEKGQTVTLRCDPISGHDNLYWYRRVMGKEIKFLLHFVKESKQDESGMPNNRFLAERTGGTYSTLKVQPAELEDSGVYFCASSQRRRDGYTFGSGTRLTVV.

This clonotype has a count of ten or more. The genes are TRBV6-1 and TRBJ1-5; no firm D call. The germline V and J ends were trimmed by 0 bases and 5 bases, with 11 bases remaining between them. The CDR3 covers 15 residues. CDR1 and CDR2 (germline): MNHNS, SASEGT. In DNA, the CDR3 is TGTGCCAGCAGTGAAGCGCAAGGGAGCGATCAGCCCCAGCATTTT. Translated: CASSEAQGSDQPQHF.

This clonotype was observed at least ten times. CDR3 DNA: TGTGCCACCAGCGGCGGGAAAAGCAATCAGCCCCAGCATTTT. This encodes CATSGGKSNQPQHF. The chain joins TRBV24-1 to TRBJ1-5; D gene unclear. The V gene lost 7 bases and the J gene lost 1 base, with 10 bases spanning the gap. Germline-derived CDR1 and CDR2 are KGHDR and SFDVKD. The CDR3 extends over 14 amino acids.

This clonotype was counted once. The V call is TRBV15, the J call TRBJ2-3; a weak D match, TRBD2 (5 bases). V was shortened by 3 bases and J by 4 bases, with 17 bases between the two germline ends. Germline CDR1 and CDR2: LNHNV and YYDKDF (reference sequence). This CDR3 has 16 residues. The CDR3 DNA follows: TGTGCCACCAGCAGCTTGGAGTCCTTCGGGGCAGATACGCAGTATTTT. Its protein is CATSSLESFGADTQYF. Supplemented by reference TRBV15 and TRBJ2-3, the full variable domain reads DAMVIQNPRYQVTQFGKPVTLSCSQTLNHNVMYWYQQKSSQAPKLLFHYYDKDFNNEADTPDNFQSRRPNTSFCFLDIRSPGLGDTAMYLCATSSLESFGADTQYFGPGTRLTVL.

The table lists this clonotype with many counts. This chain joins TRBV2 and TRBJ2-5; D is perhaps TRBD1 or TRBD2 (5 bases each). The ends were cut back, 6 bases at V and 3 bases at J, with 11 bases in the middle. There are 13 residues in the CDR3. Germline CDR1 and CDR2: SNHLY and FYNNEI. CDR3 nucleotides: TGTGCCAGCAGAGCCGGGACCAAAGAGACCCAGTACTTC. Translation: CASRAGTKETQYF.

This clonotype was counted many times. The V gene is TRBV24-1, the J gene TRBJ2-1, with D tentatively TRBD1 (5 bases). Trimming left V 9 bases short and J 3 bases short, with 11 bases between. Germline V lookup: CDR1 KGHDR, CDR2 SFDVKD. The CDR3 totals 13 residues. Written as DNA, the CDR3 is TGTGCCACCGGGGCGTCCGGCTACAATGAGCAGTTCTTC. Residues: CATGASGYNEQFF.

This clonotype was seen a few times. This chain joins TRBV2 and TRBJ2-7; TRBD1 or TRBD2 may be the D gene (5 bases each). V was cut by 6 bases and J by 5 bases, with 11 bases left in between. This CDR3 region has 12 residues. CDR1 and CDR2 from the germline V gene are SNHLY and FYNNEI. CDR3 coding DNA: TGTGCCAGCAGGAGTGGGGGAAACGAGCAGTACGTC. Amino acid sequence: CASRSGGNEQYV.

This clonotype was counted a single time. The chain joins TRBV18 to TRBJ1-1; the D is unclear. V was shortened by 2 bases and J by 1 base, with 8 bases between the two germline ends. This CDR3 is built from 14 residues. CDR1 and CDR2 from the germline V gene are KGHSH and LQKENI. CDR3 coding DNA: TGTGCCAGCTCACCAAACCAGAAGAACACTGAAGCTTTCTTT. Translated, it gives CASSPNQKNTEAFF.

This sequence joins TRBV4-2 and TRBJ1-1; the match to TRBD1 covers 9 bases. The ends lost 0 bases at V and 4 bases at J; junction bases unmatched: 6. The CDR3 sequence is 16 residues long. Looked up from germline, CDR1 is LGHNA and CDR2 is YNFKEQ. CDR3 region: CASSQDGTGLGTEAFF. In DNA, the CDR3 is TGTGCCAGCAGCCAAGATGGGACAGGGTTGGGCACTGAAGCTTTCTTT.

The chain recombines TRBV4-3 with TRBJ2-5; D remains ambiguous. Germline V gene sequence: CDR1 LGHNA, CDR2 YSLEER. The CDR3 contains 15 residues. The germline V and J ends were trimmed by 0 bases and 5 bases, with 13 bases remaining between them. The CDR3 is CASSQDSQMGETQYF. DNA of the CDR3: TGCGCCAGCAGCCAAGATTCACAGATGGGGGAGACCCAGTACTTC.

The J gene is TRBJ1-5, the V gene TRBV30; TRBD1 agrees at 7 bases. Trimming at V came to 7 bases and at J to 7 bases, leaving 10 bases not matched to a gene. The CDR3 runs 13 residues. Germline V gives CDR1 GTSNPN, CDR2 SVGIG (reference sequence). CDR3 region: CASSTGWDQPQHF. The DNA of the CDR3 is TGTGCCTCGTCGACAGGGTGGGACCAGCCCCAGCATTTT.

Concerning this clonotype itself: A read error may explain this, as a much larger clone is one base away. The V gene is TRBV19, the J gene TRBJ1-5; a weak D match, TRBD1 (5 bases). There are 13 residues in the CDR3. Germline V gene sequence: CDR1 LNHDA, CDR2 SQIVND (reference sequence). CDR3: CASNRFANRPQHF. The CDR3 DNA is TGTGCCAGTAACAGGTTTGCGAATCGGCCCCAGCATTTT.

Turning to this clonotype: This may arise from a read error, as a much more abundant clone is one base away. The missing conserved phenylalanine or tryptophan at the end of this CDR3 makes a read error likely. The chain recombines TRBV9 with TRBJ2-7; D is unclear. Trimming stripped 4 bases from V and 7 bases from J, with 21 bases between. Per the germline V gene, CDR1 is SGDLS and CDR2 is YYNGEE. CDR3 length: 15 residues. CDR3 DNA: TGTGCCAGCAGCTCAATGACCAGCCCAGTGGGGGAGCAGTACCTC. Translated: CASSSMTSPVGEQYL.

The rearrangement links TRBV12-3 or TRBV12-4 to TRBJ1-6; TRBD1 agrees at 10 bases. CDR3 length: 15 amino acids. V dropped 7 bases and J dropped 9; count of bases not matched to a gene: 9. This CDR3 is CASTQGQGSVSPLHF. The CDR3, as DNA: TGTGCCAGCACCCAGGGACAGGGGAGTGTTTCACCCCTCCACTTT.